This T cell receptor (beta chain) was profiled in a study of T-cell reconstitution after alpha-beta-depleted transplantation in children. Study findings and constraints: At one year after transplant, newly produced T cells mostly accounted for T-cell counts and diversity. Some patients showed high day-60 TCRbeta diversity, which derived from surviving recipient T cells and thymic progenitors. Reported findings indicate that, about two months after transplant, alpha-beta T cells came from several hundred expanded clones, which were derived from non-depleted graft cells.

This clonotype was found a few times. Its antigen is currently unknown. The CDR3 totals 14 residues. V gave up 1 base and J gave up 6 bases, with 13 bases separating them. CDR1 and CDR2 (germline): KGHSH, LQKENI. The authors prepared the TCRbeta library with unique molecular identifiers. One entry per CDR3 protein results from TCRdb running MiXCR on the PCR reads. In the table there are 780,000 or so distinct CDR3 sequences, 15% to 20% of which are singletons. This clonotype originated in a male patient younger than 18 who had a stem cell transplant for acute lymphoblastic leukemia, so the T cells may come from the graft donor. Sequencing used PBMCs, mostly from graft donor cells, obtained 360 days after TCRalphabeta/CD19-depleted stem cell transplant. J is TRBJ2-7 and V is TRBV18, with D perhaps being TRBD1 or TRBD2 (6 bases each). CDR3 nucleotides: TGTGCCAGCTCACCACGGTGGGGGGCGGGCGAGCAGTACTTC. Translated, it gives CASSPRWGAGEQYF.